This T cell receptor beta chain was identified in a study of blood T cell repertoires in COVID-19. Study overall: Sites across the United States, Italy and Spain contributed samples from acute and convalescent COVID-19. PBMCs, B-cell-depleted T cells, or T cells provided the cDNA or gDNA that made up the material.

Per the original methods: The authors estimated nucleated cell counts from reference gene primer amplification. Sequencing was performed with immunoSEQ multiplex PCR; in TCRdb, only in-frame clones are kept and a portion is missing. Clone size and the V and J calls come from that table; the DNA yielded D and trimming. Here the sample spans about 15,000 clones, about 78% being singletons. Trimming took off 2 bases at V and 3 bases at J, with 17 bases between the two ends. CDR1 and CDR2 from the germline V gene are MNHNS and SASEGT. This CDR3 has 16 amino acids. The J gene is TRBJ2-7, the V gene TRBV6-1; D is perhaps TRBD1 (7 bases). The source of this sequence is a human donor in a cohort sampled during active COVID-19. Material: peripheral blood. CDR3 loop: CASSEIAGQPFYEQYF. In DNA form, the CDR3 reads TGTGCCAGCAGTGAAATCGCGGGACAGCCCTTCTACGAGCAGTACTTC.